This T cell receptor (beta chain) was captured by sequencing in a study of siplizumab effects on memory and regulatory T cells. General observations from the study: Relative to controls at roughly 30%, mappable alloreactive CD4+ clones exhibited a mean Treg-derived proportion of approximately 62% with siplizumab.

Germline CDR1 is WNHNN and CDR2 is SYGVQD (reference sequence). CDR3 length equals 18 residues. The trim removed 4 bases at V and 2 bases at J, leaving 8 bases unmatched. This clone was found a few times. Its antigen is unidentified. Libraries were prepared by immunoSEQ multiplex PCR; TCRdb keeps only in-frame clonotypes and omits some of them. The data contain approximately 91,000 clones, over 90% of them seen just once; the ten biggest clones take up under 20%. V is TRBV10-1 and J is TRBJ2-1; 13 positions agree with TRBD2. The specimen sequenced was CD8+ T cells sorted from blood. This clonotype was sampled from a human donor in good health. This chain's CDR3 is CASSGTTSGRLTYNEQFF. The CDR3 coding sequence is TGCGCCAGCAGTGGGACGACTAGCGGGAGGCTAACCTACAATGAGCAGTTCTTC.